This is a list of T cell receptor beta chains from one sample in a study of blood T cell repertoires in COVID-19. Libraries were prepared by immunoSEQ multiplex PCR; TCRdb keeps only in-frame clonotypes and omits some of them. This table has under 300,000 clones, approximately 84% appearing once. Sequencing used PBMCs or T cells enriched from blood (not recorded which). The receptors shown here come from a middle-aged woman with acute COVID-19. CDR3s include the opening cysteine and the closing phenylalanine or tryptophan. A D gene is named only where the DNA matches it firmly. Expanded clones get a size class; other rows say once, few or many, or leave the size out.

D	size	V	J	CDR3	DNA
TRBD1	once	TRBV5-4	TRBJ2-2	CASSLKQGRNTGELFF	TGTGCCAGCAGCTTGAAACAGGGGAGAAACACCGGGGAGCTGTTTTTT
TRBD2	many	TRBV9	TRBJ2-2	CASSVLAGGIGELFF	TGTGCCAGCAGCGTACTAGCGGGAGGCATCGGGGAGCTGTTTTTT
NA	NA	TRBV5-1	TRBJ2-2	CASSLTNTANTGELFF	TGCGCCAGCAGCTTGACCAACACCGCGAACACCGGGGAGCTGTTTTTT
NA	NA	TRBV2	TRBJ1-3	CASSEYRSSGNTIYF	TGTGCCAGCAGTGAATATAGGAGCTCTGGAAACACCATATATTTT
NA	NA	TRBV28	TRBJ1-2	CASSLSSDSYYGYTF	TGTGCCAGCAGTTTATCATCCGACAGTTACTATGGCTACACCTTC
TRBD1	few	TRBV6-4	TRBJ1-1	CASRKGQGETEAFF	TGTGCCAGCAGGAAGGGACAGGGGGAAACTGAAGCTTTCTTT
TRBD1	NA	TRBV10-3	TRBJ2-7	CAISEYGTADYEQYF	TGTGCCATCAGTGAGTACGGGACAGCAGACTACGAGCAGTACTTC
TRBD2	NA	TRBV19	TRBJ2-1	CASSRAGGPSNEQFF	TGTGCCAGTAGTCGAGCGGGAGGGCCGTCCAATGAGCAGTTCTTC
NA	NA	TRBV15	TRBJ2-2	CATSRVRAGELFF	TGTGCCACCAGCAGAGTGAGAGCTGGGGAGCTGTTTTTT
NA	NA	TRBV11-2	TRBJ2-3	CASRRLGPSTDTQYF	TGTGCCAGCAGGCGTCTAGGTCCTTCCACAGATACGCAGTATTTT
TRBD2	NA	TRBV9	TRBJ2-3	CASSVVSSGSYTDTQYF	TGTGCCAGCAGCGTAGTGTCTAGCGGAAGCTACACAGATACGCAGTATTTT
NA	NA	TRBV27	TRBJ2-3	CASSLAGTVGPDTQYF	TGTGCCAGCAGCCTCGCCGGGACTGTGGGCCCAGATACGCAGTATTTT
NA	NA	TRBV6-6	TRBJ1-6	CASSPLRGTDSPLHF	TGTGCCAGCAGTCCACTCAGGGGTACAGATTCACCCCTCCACTTT
NA	few	TRBV6-1	TRBJ2-3	CASSEARADTQYF	TGTGCCAGCAGTGAAGCCCGGGCAGATACGCAGTATTTT
NA	few	TRBV30	TRBJ2-3	CAWSTGPDTQYF	TGTGCCTGGAGTACAGGGCCAGATACGCAGTATTTT
NA	NA	TRBV30	TRBJ1-4	CAWRRVANEKLFF	TGTGCCTGGAGGCGGGTAGCTAATGAAAAACTGTTTTTT
NA	NA	TRBV6-1	TRBJ1-3	CASSESRAGNTIYF	TGTGCCAGCAGTGAATCCAGGGCTGGAAACACCATATATTTT
TRBD1	NA	TRBV2	TRBJ2-7	CASRPGQGAYEQYF	TGTGCCAGCAGGCCGGGACAGGGGGCCTACGAGCAGTACTTC